Following are 11 T cell receptor beta chains from one sample sequenced in a study of STAT5B mutations in CD4+ large granular lymphocyte leukemia. Sequencing was performed with immunoSEQ multiplex PCR; in TCRdb, only in-frame clones are kept and a portion is missing. Altogether around 30,000 clones are present, 65% to 75% being singletons, with the ten largest covering more than 0.85%. Sequencing was performed on CD4+ T cells from blood buffy coats. The receptors originated from a human donor in good health.

This clone was counted between two and nine times. The chain couples TRBV30 to TRBJ1-5; D uncertain. The V gene lost 0 bases and the J gene lost 10 bases, with 10 bases spanning the gap. This CDR3 has 12 residues. Germline V gene sequence: CDR1 GTSNPN, CDR2 SVGIG (reference sequence). CDR3 protein: CAWSVPNRPQHF. CDR3 coding DNA: TGTGCCTGGAGTGTACCTAACAGACCCCAGCATTTT.

The rearrangement uses TRBV5-1 and TRBJ1-2, with 9 nucleotides matching TRBD1. CDR3 length equals 14 residues. Germline CDR1 and CDR2: SGHRS and YFSETQ. V shed 0 bases and J 5 bases; nucleotides not matched to a gene: 2. The CDR3 loop is CASSLAGTGYGYTF. For the CDR3, the DNA is TGCGCCAGCAGCTTGGCCGGGACAGGGTATGGCTACACCTTC.

The chain combines TRBV4-1 with TRBJ1-5; tentative D call: TRBD1 (6 bases). The germline gives CDR1 MGHRA, CDR2 YSYEKL. The CDR3 has 14 residues. Trimming took 3 bases from V and 6 from J, leaving 12 bases between them. DNA for the CDR3: TGCGCCAGCAGCCACGCAGCCAGGGGTCAGCCCCAGCATTTT. This sequence encodes CASSHAARGQPQHF.

The chain is built from TRBV5-5 and TRBJ2-3; 8 positions agree with TRBD2. CDR1 is SGHKS and CDR2 is YYEKEE in the germline V gene (reference sequence). The CDR3 has 13 residues. V was pared by 3 bases and J by 11 bases, with 8 bases of the junction left unmatched. In nucleotides, the CDR3 is TGTGCCAGCAGCTCGGGGGGGCTGATTCGGCAGTATTTT. Residues: CASSSGGLIRQYF.

This clone was counted a few times. The J gene is TRBJ1-6, the V gene TRBV27, with 10 nucleotides matching TRBD1. The CDR3 extends over 14 amino acids. Germline assignment: CDR1 MNHEY and CDR2 SMNVEV (reference sequence). V shed 6 bases and J 10 bases; nucleotides not matched to a gene: 6. The CDR3 loop reads CASRGQGFRSPLHF. CDR3 in DNA: TGTGCCAGCAGGGGACAGGGGTTTAGGTCACCCCTCCACTTT.

This clone was observed a single time. The gene calls are TRBV7-2 and TRBJ2-1; the match to TRBD2 covers 11 bases. Germline lookup yields CDR1 SGHTA and CDR2 FQGNSA. V shed 5 bases and J 1 base; nucleotides not matched to a gene: 1. The CDR3 extends over 15 amino acids. The CDR3 sequence: CASSRTSGSYNEQFF. In DNA, the CDR3 is TGTGCCAGCAGCCGGACTAGCGGGTCCTACAATGAGCAGTTCTTC.

CDR3: CASSDERVSGNTIYF. Here the CDR3 DNA reads TGTGCCAGCAGTGACGAGAGAGTCTCTGGAAACACCATATATTTT. The genes are TRBV2 and TRBJ1-3; D is uncertain. The CDR3 is 15 residues long. Germline lookup yields CDR1 SNHLY and CDR2 FYNNEI. Trimming removed 3 bases at V and 0 bases at J, with 9 bases between.

The V call is TRBV5-5, the J call TRBJ2-5; D uncertain. The J call is uncertain, as TRBJ2-7 better fits the DNA end. CDR1 SGHKS and CDR2 YYEKEE come from the germline V gene (reference sequence). The CDR3 has 14 amino acids. This CDR3 reads CASSLVGRSYEQYF. Here the CDR3 DNA reads TGTGCCAGCAGCTTGGTTGGCAGATCATACGAGCAGTACTTC.

This sequence joins TRBV4-1 and TRBJ2-5; D is undetermined. V lost 1 base to trimming and J lost 7 bases, with 13 bases between them. The length of the CDR3 is 14 residues. Germline CDR1 reads MGHRA; CDR2 reads YSYEKL. The CDR3 here is CASSQVPALATQYF. CDR3 bases: TGCGCCAGCAGCCAAGTTCCGGCGTTGGCGACCCAGTACTTC.

The CDR3 nucleotides are TGCAGTGCTGGACAGGGCCGCGAGCAGTACTTC. Translated: CSAGQGREQYF. The J gene is TRBJ2-5, the V gene TRBV20-1, with TRBD1 matching 8 bases. Judging by the DNA end, TRBJ2-7 fits better; the J call may be wrong. The V gene's germline CDR1 is DFQATT and CDR2 SNEGSKA (reference sequence). The CDR3 runs 11 residues.

The V and J genes are TRBV6-1 and TRBJ1-1; D is possibly TRBD1 (6 bases). The ends were cut back, 4 bases at V and 1 base at J, with 10 bases in the middle. Germline V CDR1 and CDR2: MNHNS, SASEGT. The CDR3 has 14 residues. CDR3 loop: CASSAGGANTEAFF. The DNA of the CDR3 is TGTGCCAGCAGTGCGGGGGGCGCGAACACTGAAGCTTTCTTT.